Shown below are 9 T cell receptor beta chains from a single sample sequenced in a study of blood T cell repertoires in COVID-19 (TCRdb year 2020). Libraries were prepared through the immunoSEQ multiplex PCR assay. The clones in this table, taken by TCRdb from immuneACCESS, are in-frame only. Not every clone is retained; where verified, under half of the shortfall comes from an unresolved V gene, and the cause of the rest is unknown. The sample table shows 110,000 or so clones, and roughly 87% are seen once. About 7.7% of the sample is in the top ten clones. The sequencing input was peripheral blood. All receptors derive from a human donor in a cohort sampled during active COVID-19.

V and J are TRBV13 and TRBJ1-3, with D unresolved. Trimming removed 4 bases at V and 0 bases at J, with 7 bases between. CDR1 and CDR2 (germline): PRHDT, FYEKMQ (reference sequence). The CDR3 runs to 14 residues. CDR3 coding DNA: TGTGCCAGCAGCTCAGCGCCCTCTGGAAACACCATATATTTT. It is translated as CASSSAPSGNTIYF.

The V gene is TRBV11-2, the J gene TRBJ2-1; 9 bases map to TRBD1. V was clipped by 5 bases and J by 1 base; unmatched bases: 9. This CDR3 is built from 17 residues. Looked up from germline, CDR1 is SGHAT and CDR2 is FQNNGV. The CDR3, as DNA: TGTGCCAGCAGCCTAAAGGCCGGGACAGGGTCCTACAATGAGCAGTTCTTC. It yields the protein CASSLKAGTGSYNEQFF.

V is TRBV2 and J is TRBJ1-2; 10 positions match TRBD1. Trimming removed 8 bases from V and 0 bases from J; junction bases left unmatched: 9. The CDR3 spans 16 residues. Germline CDR1 is SNHLY and CDR2 is FYNNEI. The DNA for the CDR3 is TGTGCCAGCCCCCGAAGGGACAGGGGAGCTAACTATGGCTACACCTTC. Its translation is CASPRRDRGANYGYTF.

This clone was detected only a few times. The chain has TRBV28 and TRBJ2-5; D is possibly TRBD2 (5 bases). V dropped 6 bases and J dropped 5 bases, with 16 bases sitting between them. Germline V gene sequence: CDR1 MDHEN, CDR2 SYDVKM. The CDR3 loop spans 14 amino acids. The CDR3 DNA follows: TGTGCCAGCAGCCAACCTAGCATCCGGGAGACCCAGTACTTC. This encodes CASSQPSIRETQYF. Full variable domain (missing parts from reference TRBV28 and TRBJ2-5): DVKVTQSSRYLVKRTGEKVFLECVQDMDHENMFWYRQDPGLGLRLIYFSYDVKMKEKGDIPEGYSVSREKKERFSLILESASTNQTSMYLCASSQPSIRETQYFGPGTRLLVL.

This clone turned up a few times. The genes are TRBV5-1 and TRBJ2-6, with D perhaps matching TRBD1 (5 bases). The germline V gene encodes CDR1 SGHRS and CDR2 YFSETQ. With 2 bases removed from V and 0 bases from J, the gap between germline ends came to 12 bases. CDR3 size: 17 residues. The CDR3 nucleotides are TGCGCCAGCAGCTTTGACAGAATTACCTCTGGGGCCAACGTCCTGACTTTC. Its translation is CASSFDRITSGANVLTF. Full variable domain (remainder filled in from reference TRBV5-1 and TRBJ2-6): KAGVTQTPRYLIKTRGQQVTLSCSPISGHRSVSWYQQTPGQGLQFLFEYFSETQRNKGNFPGRFSGRQFSNSRSEMNVSTLELGDSALYLCASSFDRITSGANVLTFGAGSRLTVL.

The V call is TRBV7-9, the J call TRBJ1-4, with D possibly TRBD1 on 6 matching bases. Looked up from germline, CDR1 is SEHNR and CDR2 is FQNEAQ (reference sequence). CDR3 length: 15 residues. Trimming left V 5 bases short and J 3 bases short, with 13 bases between. The CDR3 is CASSITGLANEKLFF. Here the CDR3 DNA reads TGTGCCAGCAGCATAACAGGGCTAGCTAATGAAAAACTGTTTTTT.

The V and J genes are TRBV28 and TRBJ1-5, with 7 positions matching TRBD1. This CDR3 has 14 residues. Per germline, CDR1 MDHEN and CDR2 SYDVKM. The trim removed 6 bases at V and 6 bases at J, leaving 8 bases unmatched. CDR3 region: CASRKGARSQPQHF. For the CDR3, the DNA is TGTGCCAGCAGGAAGGGGGCTCGAAGTCAGCCCCAGCATTTT. The complete variable domain, with remaining parts taken from reference TRBV28 and TRBJ1-5, reads DVKVTQSSRYLVKRTGEKVFLECVQDMDHENMFWYRQDPGLGLRLIYFSYDVKMKEKGDIPEGYSVSREKKERFSLILESASTNQTSMYLCASRKGARSQPQHFGDGTRLSIL.

The V call is TRBV5-8, the J call TRBJ2-6; tentative D call: TRBD1 (6 bases). Trimming stripped 4 bases from V and 0 bases from J, with 14 bases between. CDR3 length: 17 amino acids. Looked up from germline, CDR1 is SGHTS and CDR2 is YDEGEE. The CDR3 is CASSRGTISSGANVLTF. In nucleotides, the CDR3 is TGTGCCAGCAGCCGAGGGACAATAAGCTCTGGGGCCAACGTCCTGACTTTC.

This sequence joins TRBV10-2 and TRBJ1-5, with 8 positions matching TRBD1. The CDR3 is 15 residues long. With V trimmed by 6 bases and J by 9 bases, 13 bases remained unmatched. Germline V gene data show CDR1 as WSHSY and CDR2 as SAAADI. CDR3 nucleotides: TGCGCCAGCAGCGAAGACAGGGGCGCCGGTCTGCCCCAGCATTTT. Translating it yields CASSEDRGAGLPQHF.